One and the same sample provided the 32 T cell receptor beta chains below, sequenced in a study of T cells in Graves' hyperthyroidism and ophthalmopathy. The investigators amplified TCR beta CDR3 regions from RNA transcripts. HTBI primers were the set used in a first-round RT-PCR of the TCR CDR3. TCRdb fed the multiplex PCR reads into MiXCR, producing one record per CDR3 protein. The sample has approximately 330,000 distinct CDR3 sequences, roughly 20% seen once. Material for sequencing was blood. Source of these receptors: a woman aged 45 to 65 with Graves' hyperthyroidism.

This chain uses TRBV20-1 with TRBJ2-2; 10 bases line up with TRBD1. V was pared by 5 bases and J by 4 bases, with 4 bases of the junction left unmatched. CDR1 DFQATT and CDR2 SNEGSKA come from the germline V gene (reference sequence). The CDR3 loop spans 14 amino acids. The CDR3 DNA sequence: TGCAGTGCTCTGGACAGGGGGTCCACCGGGGAGCTGTTTTTT. It yields the protein CSALDRGSTGELFF.

This rearrangement joins TRBV19 to TRBJ1-1; D perhaps matches TRBD1 (5 bases). CDR3 length: 14 residues. Trimming removed 7 bases at V and 6 bases at J, with 18 bases between. CDR1 is LNHDA, CDR2 SQIVND, per germline (reference sequence). The CDR3 bases are TGTGCCAGTAAACGGTCCGGGGGTGTTCCTGAAGCTTTCTTT. It is translated as CASKRSGGVPEAFF.

This clonotype was counted between two and nine times. V gene TRBV2 combines with J gene TRBJ2-1; D is uncertain. This CDR3 has 13 amino acids. Trimming left V 8 bases short and J 6 bases short, with 14 bases between. Germline CDR1 is SNHLY and CDR2 is FYNNEI. The CDR3 DNA reads as TGTGCCAGCCTTCGGGCAAATGGCAATGAGCAGTTCTTC. Its translation is CASLRANGNEQFF.

This clonotype was seen at least ten times. Here the CDR3 reads CASSSTLQGGTQYF. The CDR3 nucleotides are TGTGCCAGCAGTTCCACCCTACAGGGTGGAACCCAGTACTTC. This chain joins TRBV27 and TRBJ2-5; a weak D match, TRBD1 (6 bases). Germline values: CDR1 MNHEY, CDR2 SMNVEV (reference sequence). Trimming removed 4 bases at V and 8 bases at J, with 17 bases between. The CDR3 length is 14 residues.

This rearrangement joins TRBV5-4 to TRBJ2-2, with D perhaps matching TRBD2 (5 bases). The CDR3 runs 16 residues. The V end lost 1 base, the J end lost 4 bases, and 14 bases lay between the germline ends. From germline, CDR1 is SGHNT and CDR2 YYREEE (reference sequence). The CDR3 DNA reads as TGTGCCAGCAGCTTGCTGGGCCTCAGCGGCACCGGGGAGCTGTTTTTT. Its protein is CASSLLGLSGTGELFF.

As regards this clonotype: This clone may be a read error of a much larger clone one base away. V gene TRBV3-1 combines with J gene TRBJ1-6; maybe TRBD1 (5 bases). Trimming took 3 bases from V and 2 from J, leaving 14 bases between them. Per germline, CDR1 LGHDT and CDR2 YNNKEL (reference sequence). This CDR3 is 17 amino acids long. In DNA form, the CDR3 reads TGTGCCAGCAGCCAGTATCAGGGCGTCCCCTATAATTCACCCCTCCACTTT. Translation gives CASSQYQGVPYNSPLHF.

This clonotype was observed a handful of times. The chain combines TRBV5-1 with TRBJ2-5; D possibly uses TRBD1 or TRBD2 (6 bases each). The CDR3 is 13 amino acids. V was trimmed by 5 bases and J by 5 bases, leaving 13 bases between them. Germline V gene data show CDR1 as SGHRS and CDR2 as YFSETQ. This CDR3 is CASSGGLGETQYF. CDR3 nucleotides: TGCGCCAGCAGTGGGGGGCTTGGGGAGACCCAGTACTTC.

This clonotype was found many times. The chain has TRBV7-6 and TRBJ2-1, with D perhaps matching TRBD2 (5 bases). This CDR3 comprises 14 residues. With 4 bases removed from V and 8 bases from J, the gap between germline ends came to 15 bases. Germline values: CDR1 SGHVS, CDR2 FNYEAQ. In nucleotides, the CDR3 is TGTGCCAGCAGCTCGGCCCCCCAGGAGGATGAGCAGTTCTTC. This gives the protein CASSSAPQEDEQFF.

The chain joins TRBV20-1 to TRBJ2-1, with 10 bases matching TRBD2. V dropped 2 bases and J dropped 0; count of bases not matched to a gene: 13. The germline CDR1 and CDR2 sequences are DFQATT and SNEGSKA (reference sequence). This CDR3 is 19 amino acids long. The CDR3 is CSARQIAGGALSSYNEQFF. The CDR3, as DNA: TGCAGTGCTAGACAAATAGCGGGAGGTGCTCTGAGCTCCTACAATGAGCAGTTCTTC.

This rearrangement joins TRBV11-2 to TRBJ1-1; TRBD1 matches 8 bases. CDR1 and CDR2 (germline): SGHAT, FQNNGV. V dropped 11 bases and J dropped 10; count of bases not matched to a gene: 15. This CDR3 is 13 amino acids long. Here the CDR3 reads CAWSRQGMNVAFF. DNA of the CDR3: TGTGCCTGGAGCAGACAGGGGATGAATGTAGCTTTCTTT.

This clonotype appeared many times. The V and J genes are TRBV20-1 and TRBJ1-5; possible D gene TRBD1, 6 bases. Germline V CDR1 and CDR2: DFQATT, SNEGSKA (reference sequence). This CDR3 is built from 14 residues. V gave up 3 bases and J gave up 5 bases, with 14 bases separating them. CDR3 nucleotides: TGCAGTGCTAGCAGGGGTGGGAGGGATCAGCCCCAGCATTTT. It specifies CSASRGGRDQPQHF.

This clonotype was observed many times. V and J are TRBV30 and TRBJ2-1; D is unclear. The CDR3 spans 15 residues. The V gene lost 2 bases and the J gene lost 0 bases, with 11 bases spanning the gap. Germline V gives CDR1 GTSNPN, CDR2 SVGIG (reference sequence). CDR3 sequence: CAWSRKDLSYNEQFF. CDR3 DNA: TGTGCCTGGAGTAGAAAGGACCTCTCCTACAATGAGCAGTTCTTC.

This clonotype was counted many times. The rearrangement uses TRBV28 and TRBJ2-7, with a weak D call TRBD1 (6 bases). CDR3 length: 12 amino acids. Trimming took 6 bases from V and 4 from J, leaving 10 bases between them. Germline V lookup: CDR1 MDHEN, CDR2 SYDVKM. CDR3: CASRTTGYEQYF. The CDR3 DNA reads TGTGCCAGCAGGACGACAGGATACGAGCAGTACTTC.

The CDR3 bases are TGTGCCAGCAGCACCCCACTAGCGGGAGTGGACGAGCAGTACTTC. This translates into CASSTPLAGVDEQYF. The rearrangement uses TRBV7-8 and TRBJ2-7; 11 bases fit TRBD2. The CDR3 loop spans 15 amino acids. V lost 5 bases and J lost 5; bases outside the gene matches: 8. The germline gives CDR1 SGHVS, CDR2 FQNEAQ.

With regard to this clonotype: The CDR3 ends on some other residue instead of the conserved phenylalanine or tryptophan, so this is likely a read error. The chain joins TRBV9 to TRBJ2-5; unclear D gene. V dropped 0 bases and J dropped 5 bases, with 8 bases sitting between them. This CDR3 has 13 residues. Per the germline V gene, CDR1 is SGDLS and CDR2 is YYNGEE. CDR3 coding DNA: TGTGCCAGCAGCGTAGGCGGAAGGGAGACCCAGTACCTC. Its translation is CASSVGGRETQYL.

The V and J genes are TRBV25-1 and TRBJ2-2, with TRBD1 identical over 11 bases. From germline, CDR1 is MGHDK and CDR2 SYGVNS. Unmatched junction bases numbered 6, after V lost 2 bases and J lost 4 bases. CDR3 size: 17 residues. The CDR3 DNA follows: TGTGCCAGCAGTGAACGCCGGACAGGGGGCGTCACCGGGGAGCTGTTTTTT. This sequence encodes CASSERRTGGVTGELFF.

This clonotype was seen a single time. The genes are TRBV6-1 and TRBJ1-5; the D gene is possibly TRBD1 (5 bases). Germline loops: CDR1 MNHNS, CDR2 SASEGT. V gave up 4 bases and J gave up 3 bases, with 10 bases separating them. The CDR3 extends over 14 amino acids. CDR3 nucleotides: TGTGCCAGCAGTGGTAGGGGAAACAATCAGCCCCAGCATTTT. Amino acids: CASSGRGNNQPQHF.

This clonotype has more than one count but fewer than ten. J is TRBJ1-2 and V is TRBV30, with TRBD1 matching 7 bases. Germline V gene lookup returns CDR1 GTSNPN and CDR2 SVGIG (reference sequence). This CDR3 contains 14 residues. J was trimmed by 6 bases and V by 5 bases; bases with no gene match: 12. The CDR3 DNA follows: TGTGCCTGGGATCCGAGTGAGGGGGCCAATGGCTACACCTTC. The encoded protein is CAWDPSEGANGYTF. Combining the CDR3 with reference TRBV30 and TRBJ1-2 gives the whole variable domain SQTIHQWPATLVQPVGSPLSLECTVEGTSNPNLYWYRQAAGRGLQLLFYSVGIGQISSEVPQNLSASRPQDRQFILSSKKLLLSDSGFYLCAWDPSEGANGYTFGSGTRLTVV.

As concerns this clonotype: This could be a read error, since a much larger clone is one nucleotide away. The chain employs TRBV7-7 and TRBJ2-5; D is tentatively TRBD1 or TRBD2 (5 bases each). The CDR3 consists of 14 residues. Looked up from germline, CDR1 is SSHAT and CDR2 is FNYEAQ (reference sequence). The CDR3 loop reads CASSPTAAGETQYF. Written as DNA, the CDR3 is TGTGCTAGCAGCCCGACAGCGGCCGGAGAGACCCAGTACTTC.

In this sample, this clonotype turned up once. The CDR3 is CASSLEARGSYNSPLHF. The CDR3 region has the DNA TGTGCCAGCAGCTTAGAGGCCAGAGGCTCCTATAATTCACCCCTCCACTTT. The gene calls are TRBV13 and TRBJ1-6; D remains unclear. Between the trimmed V and J ends, which lost 1 base and 0 bases, there was a span of 10 bases. There are 17 residues in the CDR3. Germline V gene lookup returns CDR1 PRHDT and CDR2 FYEKMQ (reference sequence).

This clonotype was counted many times. The chain joins TRBV5-1 to TRBJ2-1, with 7 bases fitting TRBD2. The trim removed 1 base at V and 4 bases at J, leaving 5 bases unmatched. Germline V gives CDR1 SGHRS, CDR2 YFSETQ. CDR3 length: 15 amino acids. The CDR3 DNA reads as TGCGCCAGCAGCTTGACTAGCGACAATTACAATGAGCAGTTCTTC. This encodes CASSLTSDNYNEQFF. Full variable domain (outside the CDR3, taken from reference TRBV5-1 and TRBJ2-1): KAGVTQTPRYLIKTRGQQVTLSCSPISGHRSVSWYQQTPGQGLQFLFEYFSETQRNKGNFPGRFSGRQFSNSRSEMNVSTLELGDSALYLCASSLTSDNYNEQFFGPGTRLTVL.

V is TRBV29-1 and J is TRBJ2-7; D is possibly TRBD1 or TRBD2 (5 bases each). The ends were cut back, 5 bases at V and 0 bases at J, with 8 bases in the middle. The CDR3 is 12 amino acids. Germline V CDR1 and CDR2: SQVTM, ANQGSEA. CDR3 coding DNA: TGCAGCGTTAGAGGGGTCTCCTACGAGCAGTACTTC. Protein product: CSVRGVSYEQYF.

This clonotype appeared many times. The chain recombines TRBV30 with TRBJ1-2; D ambiguous. The CDR3 is 11 residues long. Trimming left V 3 bases short and J 7 bases short, with 9 bases between. CDR1 is GTSNPN and CDR2 is SVGIG in the germline V gene (reference sequence). The CDR3 region has the DNA TGTGCCTGGAGGCGCCTCCGTGGCTACACCTTC. It translates to CAWRRLRGYTF.

This clonotype has more than one count but fewer than ten. This rearrangement joins TRBV15 to TRBJ2-7; D possibly corresponds to TRBD2 (6 bases). V was clipped by 5 bases and J by 7 bases, with 12 bases between them. Germline V gene data show CDR1 as LNHNV and CDR2 as YYDKDF (reference sequence). The CDR3 extends over 12 amino acids. CDR3 sequence: CATSLTRGEQYV. The CDR3 nucleotides are TGTGCCACCAGCCTGACCCGGGGGGAGCAGTACGTC.

The chain uses TRBV11-2 and TRBJ1-5; 12 positions match TRBD1. Losses at the gene ends were 3 bases for V and 7 bases for J; bases not matched to a gene: 7. This CDR3 contains 16 residues. The germline V gene has CDR1 SGHAT and CDR2 FQNNGV. CDR3 sequence (DNA): TGTGCCAGCAGCTTCACCTCCGGGACAGGGGGCCAGCCCCAGCATTTT. Protein sequence: CASSFTSGTGGQPQHF.

This clonotype appeared many times. The chain uses TRBV2 and TRBJ2-5, with D unclear. The V and J ends lost 2 bases and 3 bases respectively, with 10 bases between them. The CDR3 has 14 amino acids. Germline V gene data show CDR1 as SNHLY and CDR2 as FYNNEI. The DNA for the CDR3 is TGTGCCAGCAGTGAAAGAGGAGCCAAAGAGACCCAGTACTTC. It yields the protein CASSERGAKETQYF.

This clonotype was counted only a few times. The V and J genes are TRBV5-6 and TRBJ1-6; D is unclear. V lost 1 base to trimming and J lost 3 bases, with 17 bases between them. This CDR3 is 18 amino acids long. CDR1 SGHDT and CDR2 YYEEEE come from the germline V gene. The CDR3 DNA is TGTGCCAGCAGCTTGCGATTCAATCCTTCGGACTATAATTCACCCCTCCACTTT. It codes for CASSLRFNPSDYNSPLHF.

The table lists this clonotype with many counts. The chain combines TRBV2 with TRBJ2-3; D uncertain. Trimming took off 4 bases at V and 1 base at J, with 6 bases between the two ends. Germline V gene data show CDR1 as SNHLY and CDR2 as FYNNEI. CDR3 size: 13 residues. The chain's CDR3 is CASSAQGTDTQYF. CDR3 nucleotide sequence: TGTGCCAGCAGTGCACAAGGCACAGATACGCAGTATTTT.

On this clonotype itself: The conserved phenylalanine or tryptophan is not found at the CDR3 terminus, so this likely reflects a read error. The V and J genes are TRBV7-3 and TRBJ1-2; no reliable D call. CDR1 is SGHTA and CDR2 is FQGTGA in the germline V gene. Trimming shortened V by 6 bases and J by 6 bases, and 17 bases separated the two germline ends. The CDR3 extends over 14 amino acids. The CDR3 DNA reads as TGTGCCAGCAGTCATGTCGTGCCAAGTGATGGCTACACCCTC. Its translation: CASSHVVPSDGYTL.

V usage is TRBV7-9 and J usage is TRBJ1-6, with D tentatively TRBD1 (6 bases). This CDR3 is built from 16 residues. Trimming pared 1 base from V and 14 bases from J, leaving 21 bases between. Germline assignment: CDR1 SEHNR and CDR2 FQNEAQ (reference sequence). DNA for the CDR3: TGTGCCAGCAGCTTAGGACCAGAGACAGGAGATGTATCCCTCCACTTT. Translated: CASSLGPETGDVSLHF.

Only a few counts were recorded for this clonotype. The chain recombines TRBV6-2 or TRBV6-3 with TRBJ1-3; D call uncertain. The ends were cut back, 3 bases at V and 4 bases at J, with 19 bases in the middle. Germline-derived CDR1 and CDR2 are MNHEY and SVGEGT. CDR3 size: 17 residues. The CDR3 reads CASSYEREQPSGNTIYF. The DNA for the CDR3 is TGTGCCAGCAGTTATGAAAGGGAACAGCCTAGCGGAAACACCATATATTTT.

This clonotype occurred a few times. The CDR3 sequence is CSARLQGGTGELFF. The CDR3 DNA follows: TGCAGTGCTAGGTTACAGGGTGGCACCGGGGAGCTGTTTTTT. J is TRBJ2-2 and V is TRBV20-1; weak D call: TRBD1 (6 bases). The V end was cut by 3 bases, the J end by 4 bases, with 12 bases between. This CDR3 spans 14 amino acids. From germline, CDR1 is DFQATT and CDR2 SNEGSKA (reference sequence).